This T cell receptor beta chain was found in a study of T cells in Graves' hyperthyroidism and ophthalmopathy. This clonotype has more than one count but fewer than ten. Newly diagnosed hyperthyroidism patients aged 18 to 65 years had disease lasting under 2 months. For the diagnoses, clinical symptoms, serum thyroxine and TRAb, thyroid ultrasound and orbital computed tomography were used. Out of approximately 9.9 ml of fresh peripheral blood came the PBMCs. The CDR3 is 13 residues long. Trimming left V 1 base short and J 4 bases short, with 5 bases between. Looked up from germline, CDR1 is MNHNS and CDR2 is SASEGT. RNA transcripts served as the template for amplifying TCR beta CDR3 regions. During a first-round RT-PCR of the TCR CDR3, the HTBI primer set was used. TCRdb fed the multiplex PCR reads into MiXCR, producing one record per CDR3 protein. Of approximately 330,000 distinct CDR3 sequences listed, about 20% are singletons.

The TCR sequence derives from a woman between 50 and 59 years old with Graves' hyperthyroidism. Sequenced: blood. This chain connects TRBV6-1 to TRBJ1-3; no clear D gene. The CDR3 DNA reads as TGTGCCAGCAGTGAAGAGTTCGGAAACACCATATATTTT. Its translation is CASSEEFGNTIYF.